A single sample gave rise to the 18 T cell receptor beta chains below, sequenced in a study of T cell responses to AZD1222 COVID-19 vaccine. The assay was immunoSEQ multiplex PCR, and TCRdb's table has in-frame clones only and misses some. The table shows over 75,000 clones, with approximately 85% occurring only once. Source: peripheral blood, taken 28 days after the second AZD1222 dose. The receptors stem from an adult who received the AZD1222 COVID-19 vaccine.

The rearrangement uses TRBV30 and TRBJ1-6; 7 bases are shared with TRBD1. The germline gives CDR1 GTSNPN, CDR2 SVGIG (reference sequence). V dropped 5 bases and J dropped 6; count of bases not matched to a gene: 4. The CDR3 extends over 13 amino acids. This chain's CDR3 is CAWARQGNSPLHF. The CDR3 coding sequence is TGTGCCTGGGCCCGACAGGGTAATTCACCCCTCCACTTT.

This clone was counted only a few times. The chain couples TRBV5-1 to TRBJ2-1; a possible D gene is TRBD1 (6 bases). The CDR3 length is 15 residues. CDR1 SGHRS and CDR2 YFSETQ come from the germline V gene. Trimming stripped 6 bases from V and 1 base from J, with 14 bases between. CDR3 amino acids: CASTRGDTSYNEQFF. The CDR3 nucleotides are TGCGCCAGCACCCGTGGGGACACGTCCTACAATGAGCAGTTCTTC. The full variable domain, completed using reference TRBV5-1 and TRBJ2-1, is KAGVTQTPRYLIKTRGQQVTLSCSPISGHRSVSWYQQTPGQGLQFLFEYFSETQRNKGNFPGRFSGRQFSNSRSEMNVSTLELGDSALYLCASTRGDTSYNEQFFGPGTRLTVL.

The chain joins TRBV28 to TRBJ1-3; D is perhaps TRBD1 (5 bases). Between the trimmed V and J ends, which lost 3 bases and 4 bases, there was a span of 16 bases. Germline CDR1 is MDHEN and CDR2 is SYDVKM. CDR3 size: 16 residues. This CDR3 reads CASSFQGPWGGNTIYF. The CDR3 DNA follows: TGTGCCAGCAGTTTCCAGGGCCCCTGGGGAGGAAACACCATATATTTT. Full variable domain (remainder filled in from reference TRBV28 and TRBJ1-3): DVKVTQSSRYLVKRTGEKVFLECVQDMDHENMFWYRQDPGLGLRLIYFSYDVKMKEKGDIPEGYSVSREKKERFSLILESASTNQTSMYLCASSFQGPWGGNTIYFGEGSWLTVV.

The V call is TRBV19, the J call TRBJ1-5, with 7 positions matching TRBD1. V shed 5 bases, J shed 6 bases, and the junction held 16 bases outside the gene matches. CDR1 LNHDA and CDR2 SQIVND come from the germline V gene (reference sequence). The CDR3 has 17 amino acids. In DNA, the CDR3 is TGTGCCAGTAGTCCAATCTGGGGACAGTCCTGGGGTCAGCCCCAGCATTTT. Amino acid sequence: CASSPIWGQSWGQPQHF.

The chain couples TRBV6-5 to TRBJ2-2; D remains ambiguous. The V gene lost 4 bases and the J gene lost 5 bases, with 11 bases spanning the gap. The germline gives CDR1 MNHEY, CDR2 SVGAGI. The CDR3 consists of 14 residues. The CDR3 sequence is CASSSESETGELFF. For the CDR3, the DNA is TGTGCCAGCAGTTCCGAGTCTGAGACCGGGGAGCTGTTTTTT.

This clone came up once. This chain uses TRBV5-1 with TRBJ1-3, with D unresolved. Germline lookup yields CDR1 SGHRS and CDR2 YFSETQ. The CDR3 has 12 amino acids. V was trimmed by 4 bases and J by 8 bases, leaving 10 bases between them. CDR3 nucleotide sequence: TGCGCCAGCAGCAGAGAAGCGGACACCATATATTTT. It specifies CASSREADTIYF.

The rearrangement uses TRBV9 and TRBJ1-6; D is unclear. V was pared by 0 bases and J by 9 bases, with 4 bases between. The CDR3 is made up of 12 amino acids. Germline lookup yields CDR1 SGDLS and CDR2 YYNGEE. DNA of the CDR3: TGTGCCAGCAGCGTAGGGGGTTCACCCCTCCACTTT. This encodes CASSVGGSPLHF. The full variable domain, with the rest looked up from reference TRBV9 and TRBJ1-6, is DSGVTQTPKHLITATGQRVTLRCSPRSGDLSVYWYQQSLDQGLQFLIQYYNGEERAKGNILERFSAQQFPDLHSELNLSSLELGDSALYFCASSVGGSPLHFGNGTRLTVT.

The chain is built from TRBV7-9 and TRBJ2-7; 10 bases line up with TRBD1. The CDR3 runs 16 residues. CDR1 is SEHNR, CDR2 FQNEAQ, per germline (reference sequence). With 0 bases clipped from V and 2 bases from J, the junction kept 4 bases outside the gene matches. CDR3 amino acids: CASSLATGGYPYEQYF. The CDR3 DNA sequence: TGTGCCAGCAGCTTAGCGACAGGGGGCTACCCCTACGAGCAGTACTTC. The full variable domain, in which reference TRBV7-9 and TRBJ2-7 provide the parts outside the CDR3, is DTGVSQNPRHKITKRGQNVTFRCDPISEHNRLYWYRQTLGQGPEFLTYFQNEAQLEKSRLLSDRFSAERPKGSFSTLEIQRTEQGDSAMYLCASSLATGGYPYEQYFGPGTRLTVT.

This chain links TRBV2 with TRBJ2-2; TRBD1 is a possible D gene (6 bases). CDR3 length equals 14 residues. Germline V gene data show CDR1 as SNHLY and CDR2 as FYNNEI. Trimming took off 8 bases at V and 1 base at J, with 11 bases between the two ends. CDR3 region: CASRKGGNTGELFF. CDR3 DNA: TGTGCCAGCCGGAAAGGGGGGAACACCGGGGAGCTGTTTTTT.

The chain has TRBV28 and TRBJ2-2; TRBD1 might be the D (6 bases). V shed 2 bases and J shed 1 base, with 8 bases lying between them. Germline V lookup: CDR1 MDHEN, CDR2 SYDVKM. This CDR3 contains 15 residues. The CDR3 nucleotides read TGTGCCAGCAGTTTAGAGGGGGAGAACACCGGGGAGCTGTTTTTT. It encodes CASSLEGENTGELFF.

CDR3 amino acids: CASSEGGVGETQYF. The CDR3 nucleotides are TGTGCCAGCAGTGAAGGGGGGGTCGGGGAGACCCAGTACTTC. The genes are TRBV2 and TRBJ2-5; maybe TRBD2 (6 bases). CDR1 and CDR2 (germline): SNHLY, FYNNEI. The CDR3 is 14 amino acids. Trimming stripped 1 base from V and 5 bases from J, with 11 bases between.

As DNA, the CDR3 is TGTGCCAGCAGCCAAGTAGGGGGACAGATTTACGAGCAGTACTTC. It codes for CASSQVGGQIYEQYF. This chain joins TRBV14 and TRBJ2-7; TRBD1 agrees at 7 bases. V gave up 1 base and J gave up 4 bases; unmatched junction bases: 7. The length of the CDR3 is 15 residues. CDR1 is SGHDN, CDR2 FVKESK, per germline.

The gene calls are TRBV13 and TRBJ2-7, with D tentatively TRBD2 (7 bases). The CDR3 runs 14 residues. Trimming stripped 3 bases from V and 12 bases from J, with 21 bases between. Germline loops: CDR1 PRHDT, CDR2 FYEKMQ (reference sequence). CDR3 coding DNA: TGTGCCAGCAGCTTGGGAGGGGGGCCCGACCTCGGGTACTTC. Its protein is CASSLGGGPDLGYF.

The chain employs TRBV29-1 and TRBJ2-1; 9 positions match TRBD2. CDR3 length: 13 residues. V was pared by 5 bases and J by 8 bases, with 7 bases of the junction left unmatched. CDR1 is SQVTM and CDR2 is ANQGSEA in the germline V gene. The CDR3 sequence: CSVQAGGLYEQFF. In DNA, the CDR3 is TGCAGCGTTCAAGCGGGAGGTCTGTATGAGCAGTTCTTC.

V is TRBV5-1 and J is TRBJ2-7; TRBD1 matches 7 bases. Unmatched junction bases numbered 6, after V lost 0 bases and J lost 3 bases. The length of the CDR3 is 15 residues. Germline CDR1 is SGHRS and CDR2 is YFSETQ. CDR3 DNA: TGCGCCAGCAGCTTGGTGTCGGCAGGGGGCTACGAGCAGTACTTC. Its protein is CASSLVSAGGYEQYF.

On this clone itself: Mismatch with germline at one junction end may stem from a read error. The chain combines TRBV15 with TRBJ1-3, with TRBD1 matching over 8 bases. This CDR3 is built from 18 residues. Per the germline V gene, CDR1 is LNHNV and CDR2 is YYDKDF (reference sequence). The DNA of the CDR3 is TGTGCCATCAGCCCGAGGAGGCCAGGGGGCAACTCTGGAAACACCATATATTTT. It codes for CAISPRRPGGNSGNTIYF.

The J gene is TRBJ2-7, the V gene TRBV20-1, with D possibly matching TRBD1 (7 bases). Trimming took off 3 bases at V and 7 bases at J, with 16 bases between the two ends. In germline, CDR1 is DFQATT, CDR2 SNEGSKA (reference sequence). This CDR3 comprises 13 residues. The CDR3 DNA follows: TGCAGTGCTAGTCGGTCAGGGGGAGGTGAGCAGTACTTC. Amino acid sequence: CSASRSGGGEQYF.

The chain recombines TRBV28 with TRBJ2-7; D gene uncertain. This CDR3 is built from 13 residues. CDR1 MDHEN and CDR2 SYDVKM come from the germline V gene. Trimming removed 3 bases at V and 3 bases at J, with 9 bases between. The CDR3: CASSLPGGYEQYF. CDR3 DNA: TGTGCCAGCAGTTTGCCGGGCGGCTACGAGCAGTACTTC.